This passage covers 19 T cell receptor beta chains from one sample sequenced in a study of beta chain features in type 1 diabetes. Reverse transcribing all isolated RNA meant expressed TCRB transcripts were sequenced. This table comes from immunoSEQ multiplex PCR, and its TCRdb copy is limited to in-frame clones, with some not included. Among 600,000 to 650,000 clones listed, less than 20% were seen once. Input material: naive CD4+ T cells from blood. Receptors were obtained from a man aged 18 to 35 in good health.

The chain couples TRBV5-1 to TRBJ2-3; D gene unclear. Germline V CDR1 and CDR2: SGHRS, YFSETQ. V was pared by 0 bases and J by 2 bases, with 7 bases between. CDR3 length: 14 residues. This chain's CDR3 is CASSLDSLTDTQYF. DNA for the CDR3: TGCGCCAGCAGCTTGGACAGCCTCACAGATACGCAGTATTTT.

The V call is TRBV5-4, the J call TRBJ2-7, with 11 positions matching TRBD1. The V segment lost 6 bases and the J segment 3 bases; nucleotides outside the gene matches: 5. The CDR3 extends over 14 amino acids. Germline V lookup: CDR1 SGHNT, CDR2 YYREEE (reference sequence). The CDR3 sequence: CASTMDRGRYEQYF. CDR3 nucleotides: TGTGCCAGCACCATGGACAGGGGGCGCTACGAGCAGTACTTC.

The rearrangement joins TRBV11-2 to TRBJ2-4; TRBD2 might be the D (6 bases). Germline CDR1 SGHAT, CDR2 FQNNGV. CDR3 length: 17 residues. Trimming removed 1 base at V and 2 bases at J, with 15 bases between. The CDR3 reads CASSLVRAGRTKNIQYF. Written as DNA, the CDR3 is TGTGCCAGCAGCTTAGTCCGTGCGGGGCGGACCAAAAACATTCAGTACTTC.

The table lists this clone with a few counts. The gene calls are TRBV11-3 and TRBJ2-7; TRBD1 matches at 10 bases. V was clipped by 5 bases and J by 3 bases; unmatched bases: 19. Per germline, CDR1 SGHNT and CDR2 YENEEA. The CDR3 totals 19 residues. CDR3 sequence reads: CASSLSVSDRGLPIYEQYF. The CDR3 DNA reads as TGTGCCAGCAGCCTTTCCGTATCCGACAGGGGGCTACCGATCTACGAGCAGTACTTC.

This clone occurred a few times. The chain uses TRBV14 and TRBJ1-1, with no clear D. Between the trimmed V and J ends, which lost 4 bases and 10 bases, there was a span of 10 bases. The V gene's germline CDR1 is SGHDN and CDR2 FVKESK. This CDR3 is 11 amino acids long. CDR3 nucleotides: TGTGCCAGCAGCCTTGGCGGGTCAGCTTTCTTT. This codes for CASSLGGSAFF.

This clone was counted between two and nine times. The chain joins TRBV5-1 to TRBJ2-5; D call uncertain. The germline V gene has CDR1 SGHRS and CDR2 YFSETQ. Trimming cost V 6 bases and J 5 bases, with 20 bases left between them. The CDR3 runs to 15 residues. The CDR3 DNA is TGCGCCAGCACCCGCGATGCCGGGTCTCGGGAGACCCAGTACTTC. This encodes CASTRDAGSRETQYF.

This clone showed up just a few times. The rearrangement joins TRBV9 to TRBJ2-1; the D is unclear. The CDR3 covers 12 residues. Between the trimmed V and J ends, which lost 6 bases and 6 bases, there was a span of 10 bases. Germline V gives CDR1 SGDLS, CDR2 YYNGEE. The chain's CDR3 is CASNTMGNEQFF. The CDR3 DNA reads TGTGCCAGCAACACGATGGGCAATGAGCAGTTCTTC.

V and J are TRBV7-3 and TRBJ2-5, with 9 bases identical to TRBD1. CDR3 length: 15 amino acids. CDR1 and CDR2 from the germline V gene are SGHTA and FQGTGA. V gave up 5 bases and J gave up 5 bases; unmatched junction bases: 9. CDR3 nucleotide sequence: TGTGCCAGCAGCCGGGGACAGGGCTCGAGGGAGACCCAGTACTTC. Translated, it gives CASSRGQGSRETQYF.

In this sample, this clone turned up a few times. The chain is built from TRBV4-3 and TRBJ2-3; TRBD2 agrees at 7 bases. Germline CDR1 LGHNA, CDR2 YSLEER. The CDR3 extends over 17 amino acids. Trimming removed 1 base from V and 3 bases from J; junction bases left unmatched: 10. The CDR3, as DNA: TGCGCCAGCAGCCAAGGTGGGGCGAGCGGGGATACAGATACGCAGTATTTT. Its protein is CASSQGGASGDTDTQYF.

The chain couples TRBV29-1 to TRBJ1-3; D not resolved. V gave up 2 bases and J gave up 0 bases, with 8 bases separating them. Per the germline V gene, CDR1 is SQVTM and CDR2 is ANQGSEA. The length of the CDR3 is 14 residues. The CDR3 coding sequence is TGCAGCGTTGAATTCGGTTTCTCTGGAAACACCATATATTTT. Protein sequence: CSVEFGFSGNTIYF.

This clone showed up just a few times. The V gene is TRBV6-5, the J gene TRBJ2-2; no clear D gene. V gave up 8 bases and J gave up 3 bases, with 13 bases separating them. Germline V gene data show CDR1 as MNHEY and CDR2 as SVGAGI. The CDR3 runs 14 residues. Written as DNA, the CDR3 is TGTGCCAGCCGGTCAACCTGGGACACCGGGGAGCTGTTTTTT. This sequence encodes CASRSTWDTGELFF.

This clone has more than one count but fewer than ten. V usage is TRBV9 and J usage is TRBJ2-2; no reliable D call. Germline CDR1 reads SGDLS; CDR2 reads YYNGEE. This CDR3 has 16 residues. With 4 bases removed from V and 7 bases from J, the gap between germline ends came to 20 bases. CDR3 region: CASSPLGAVMVGELFF. The CDR3 nucleotides are TGTGCCAGCAGCCCCCTGGGCGCCGTGATGGTCGGGGAGCTGTTTTTT. The full variable domain, in which reference TRBV9 and TRBJ2-2 provide the parts outside the CDR3, is DSGVTQTPKHLITATGQRVTLRCSPRSGDLSVYWYQQSLDQGLQFLIQYYNGEERAKGNILERFSAQQFPDLHSELNLSSLELGDSALYFCASSPLGAVMVGELFFGEGSRLTVL.

In this sample, this clone turned up many times. V usage is TRBV4-3 and J usage is TRBJ2-3; D is unresolved. V was pared by 0 bases and J by 2 bases, with 9 bases between. The germline V gene encodes CDR1 LGHNA and CDR2 YSLEER. The CDR3 covers 15 residues. CDR3 nucleotides: TGCGCCAGCAGCCAAGACCCGAATCCCACAGATACGCAGTATTTT. This translates into CASSQDPNPTDTQYF.

The V gene is TRBV6-6, the J gene TRBJ1-1; TRBD1 might be the D (6 bases). Germline V gene data show CDR1 as MNHNY and CDR2 as SVGAGI (reference sequence). V was clipped by 7 bases and J by 8 bases, with 20 bases between them. The CDR3 runs to 14 residues. CDR3 residues: CASTEKQGWGEAFF. In DNA form, the CDR3 reads TGTGCCAGCACCGAAAAGCAGGGGTGGGGAGAAGCTTTCTTT.

Comments on this clone: Other DNA sequences in the same sample also yield this CDR3. The chain links TRBV7-9 to TRBJ2-3; no definite D call. This CDR3 is built from 13 residues. Germline V CDR1 and CDR2: SEHNR, FQNEAQ (reference sequence). Deletions cut 0 bases from V and 0 bases from J, with 1 base between. The DNA of the CDR3 is TGTGCCAGCAGCTTAGCAAGCACAGATACGCAGTATTTT. Translated, it gives CASSLASTDTQYF. The full variable domain, in which reference TRBV7-9 and TRBJ2-3 provide the parts outside the CDR3, is DTGVSQNPRHKITKRGQNVTFRCDPISEHNRLYWYRQTLGQGPEFLTYFQNEAQLEKSRLLSDRFSAERPKGSFSTLEIQRTEQGDSAMYLCASSLASTDTQYFGPGTRLTVL.

V usage is TRBV21-1 and J usage is TRBJ1-3. TRBV21-1 is a listed pseudogene. The CDR3 spans 16 residues. The CDR3 coding sequence is TGTGCCAGCAGCGCAGGGAGTGGGTCCTGGGGAAACACCATATATTTT. Protein product: CASSAGSGSWGNTIYF.

This clone was observed once. This chain links TRBV10-3 with TRBJ2-3; no definite D call. The CDR3 is made up of 13 amino acids. CDR1 is ENHRY, CDR2 SYGVKD, per germline. V lost 9 bases to trimming and J lost 0 bases, with 10 bases between them. DNA for the CDR3: TGTGCCATAGCCTCCGGTAGCACAGATACGCAGTATTTT. Protein: CAIASGSTDTQYF.

The gene calls are TRBV5-4 and TRBJ2-7, with TRBD1 identical over 9 bases. The CDR3 extends over 15 amino acids. Per the germline V gene, CDR1 is SGHNT and CDR2 is YYREEE (reference sequence). V was clipped by 5 bases and J by 0 bases; unmatched bases: 6. Here the CDR3 DNA reads TGTGCCAGCAGGGACCGACAGGGGGTCTCCTACGAGCAGTACTTC. Translating gives CASRDRQGVSYEQYF.

Here the CDR3 reads CASNLQGAGSAEAFF. The DNA of the CDR3 is TGTGCCAGCAATCTACAGGGGGCAGGGAGCGCTGAAGCTTTCTTT. The chain combines TRBV28 with TRBJ1-1; TRBD1 matches at 9 bases. The CDR3 loop spans 15 amino acids. Trimming removed 7 bases from V and 6 bases from J; junction bases left unmatched: 12. Germline V gene data show CDR1 as MDHEN and CDR2 as SYDVKM.